This passage covers 19 T cell receptor beta chains from one sample sequenced in a study of T cell responses to AZD1222 COVID-19 vaccine. TCRdb's copy holds only in-frame clones and misses some; the assay was immunoSEQ multiplex PCR. The sample lists over 150,000 clones, more than 80% seen once, with roughly 6% in the top ten. Sample: peripheral blood, taken on day 0 of AZD1222 vaccination. These receptors were collected from an adult in good health.

The CDR3 nucleotides read TGTGCCAGCAGTACCGGACGGAATCTCCCAGATACGCAGTATTTT. Encoded protein: CASSTGRNLPDTQYF. This chain links TRBV6-5 with TRBJ2-3; D ambiguous. The length of the CDR3 is 15 residues. Germline V lookup: CDR1 MNHEY, CDR2 SVGAGI. V was shortened by 5 bases and J by 4 bases, with 16 bases between the two germline ends.

This clone was counted only a few times. This CDR3 is also generated by other DNA sequences in the sample. The J gene is TRBJ2-7, the V gene TRBV7-8; tentatively, D is TRBD2 (6 bases). Germline V gene data show CDR1 as SGHVS and CDR2 as FQNEAQ. CDR3 length equals 13 residues. V was trimmed by 1 base and J by 3 bases, leaving 7 bases between them. CDR3 sequence (DNA): TGTGCCAGCAGCTTAGTGGGGGGCTACGAGCAGTACTTC. Translated: CASSLVGGYEQYF.

The chain links TRBV2 to TRBJ1-4; 7 bases agree with TRBD1. The ends lost 6 bases at V and 8 bases at J; junction bases unmatched: 3. The CDR3 is 12 residues long. Germline values: CDR1 SNHLY, CDR2 FYNNEI. The CDR3 here is CASRQGQEKLFF. The CDR3 nucleotides read TGTGCCAGCAGACAGGGGCAAGAAAAACTGTTTTTT.

The chain couples TRBV19 to TRBJ1-4; D gene ambiguous. Trimming removed 5 bases from V and 0 bases from J, with 10 bases in between. Germline CDR1 is LNHDA and CDR2 is SQIVND (reference sequence). The CDR3 consists of 15 residues. The CDR3 DNA sequence: TGTGCCAGTAGTCTATACAGCACAACTAATGAAAAACTGTTTTTT. It encodes CASSLYSTTNEKLFF.

In DNA form, the CDR3 reads TGTGCCAGCAGCCAAGGGACAGTCCAAGAGACCCAGTACTTC. It specifies CASSQGTVQETQYF. This chain uses TRBV3-1 (or the pseudogene TRBV3-2) with TRBJ2-5, with D maybe TRBD1 (6 bases). The V and J ends lost 1 base and 1 base respectively, with 7 bases between them. Germline V gene data show CDR1 as LGHDT and CDR2 as YNNKEL (reference sequence). The CDR3 contains 14 residues.

Here the CDR3 reads CASSQEQVGGYTF. In DNA, the CDR3 is TGCGCCAGCAGCCAGGAACAAGTAGGTGGCTACACCTTC. The genes are TRBV4-1 and TRBJ1-2, with D hard to call. V lost 3 bases to trimming and J lost 7 bases, with 12 bases between them. Germline loops: CDR1 MGHRA, CDR2 YSYEKL. CDR3 size: 13 residues.

The V gene is TRBV27, the J gene TRBJ2-2; D is unclear. The CDR3 loop spans 12 amino acids. Germline CDR1 MNHEY, CDR2 SMNVEV (reference sequence). The germline V and J ends were trimmed by 5 bases and 2 bases, with 3 bases remaining between them. CDR3 protein: CASSLNTGELFF. The CDR3 DNA reads as TGTGCCAGCAGTCTAAACACCGGGGAGCTGTTTTTT.

This chain connects TRBV10-3 to TRBJ1-2; 8 bases are shared with TRBD1. The CDR3 has 14 amino acids. Germline CDR1 and CDR2: ENHRY and SYGVKD. Trimming took 7 bases from V and 4 from J; bases not matched to a gene: 8. The CDR3, as DNA: TGTGCCATCACCTCGACAGGGGTCGGCTATGGCTACACCTTC. Its protein is CAITSTGVGYGYTF.

This chain connects TRBV5-1 to TRBJ1-2; D remains unclear. The germline V gene has CDR1 SGHRS and CDR2 YFSETQ. V was shortened by 0 bases and J by 2 bases, with 8 bases between the two germline ends. There are 14 residues in the CDR3. The CDR3 loop reads CASSLGYGNYGYTF. As DNA, the CDR3 is TGCGCCAGCAGCTTGGGATACGGGAACTATGGCTACACCTTC.

The chain has TRBV7-9 and TRBJ2-3; D might be TRBD1 or TRBD2, each matching 5 bases. CDR3 length equals 15 residues. Per germline, CDR1 SEHNR and CDR2 FQNEAQ (reference sequence). Trimming left V 2 bases short and J 2 bases short, with 11 bases between. DNA of the CDR3: TGTGCCAGCAGCTTAAGAGGGACGGACACAGATACGCAGTATTTT. Translated, it gives CASSLRGTDTDTQYF.

The chain couples TRBV28 to TRBJ1-2; D uncertain. The germline gives CDR1 MDHEN, CDR2 SYDVKM. The germline V and J ends were trimmed by 8 bases and 1 base, with 23 bases remaining between them. The CDR3 runs 17 residues. DNA for the CDR3: TGTGCCAGCGCTTCGATTGCCGCGGGAGGGATTAACTATGGCTACACCTTC. Translation gives CASASIAAGGINYGYTF.

The chain uses TRBV11-3 and TRBJ2-7, with D maybe TRBD2 (6 bases). The germline V gene encodes CDR1 SGHNT and CDR2 YENEEA. This CDR3 comprises 13 residues. Deletions cut 4 bases from V and 6 bases from J, with 13 bases between. The CDR3 DNA follows: TGTGCCAGCAGCTGGGGGGACGGTATCGAGCAGTACTTC. As protein: CASSWGDGIEQYF.

The chain combines TRBV9 with TRBJ1-6; D uncertain. The germline V and J ends were trimmed by 0 bases and 7 bases, with 8 bases remaining between them. Germline CDR1 is SGDLS and CDR2 is YYNGEE. This CDR3 is built from 14 residues. For the CDR3, the DNA is TGTGCCAGCAGCGTAGCTATGGGAAATTCACCCCTCCACTTT. It is translated as CASSVAMGNSPLHF.

The chain couples TRBV7-9 to TRBJ1-5, with 9 bases aligning to TRBD1. This CDR3 contains 15 residues. V trimming: 5 bases; J trimming: 5 bases; junction bases outside the gene matches: 7. Germline CDR1 is SEHNR and CDR2 is FQNEAQ (reference sequence). CDR3 in amino acids: CASSIGDREYQPQHF. CDR3 bases: TGTGCCAGCAGCATCGGGGACAGGGAGTATCAGCCCCAGCATTTT.

The rearrangement links TRBV30 to TRBJ1-3; 10 bases match TRBD1. CDR1 is GTSNPN and CDR2 is SVGIG in the germline V gene (reference sequence). CDR3 length equals 17 residues. V gave up 2 bases and J gave up 2 bases; unmatched junction bases: 9. The CDR3 coding sequence is TGTGCCTGGAGTTTCTTCCTCGGACAGGGGGCTGGAAACACCATATATTTT. Amino acids: CAWSFFLGQGAGNTIYF.

The chain uses TRBV6-2 or TRBV6-3 and TRBJ1-5; D ambiguous. Germline assignment: CDR1 MNHEY and CDR2 SVGEGT. CDR3 length equals 15 residues. The V end was cut by 0 bases, the J end by 1 base, with 7 bases between. The CDR3 loop is CASSYSRVSNQPQHF. CDR3 DNA: TGTGCCAGCAGTTACTCGCGGGTAAGCAATCAGCCCCAGCATTTT.

This chain joins TRBV7-6 and TRBJ1-3, with D maybe TRBD1 (6 bases). CDR3 length: 19 residues. Trimming left V 1 base short and J 0 bases short, with 19 bases between. In germline, CDR1 is SGHVS, CDR2 FNYEAQ. CDR3 nucleotides: TGTGCCAGCAGCTTAGAAGCCAGGGGCAATTCTATCTCTGGAAACACCATATATTTT. Translating it yields CASSLEARGNSISGNTIYF. The full variable domain, in which reference TRBV7-6 and TRBJ1-3 provide the parts outside the CDR3, is GAGVSQSPRYKVTKRGQDVALRCDPISGHVSLYWYRQALGQGPEFLTYFNYEAQQDKSGLPNDRFSAERPEGSISTLTIQRTEQRDSAMYRCASSLEARGNSISGNTIYFGEGSWLTVV.

The V call is TRBV28, the J call TRBJ1-3; a possible D gene is TRBD1 (5 bases). V gave up 3 bases and J gave up 2 bases, with 11 bases separating them. Germline V lookup: CDR1 MDHEN, CDR2 SYDVKM. There are 15 residues in the CDR3. CDR3 nucleotide sequence: TGTGCCAGCAGTTTCGGCGGGACGGCTGGAAACACCATATATTTT. It codes for CASSFGGTAGNTIYF.

This chain links TRBV2 with TRBJ1-6, with 8 bases lining up with TRBD1. V lost 5 bases and J lost 7; bases outside the gene matches: 4. The CDR3 consists of 14 residues. Germline loops: CDR1 SNHLY, CDR2 FYNNEI. The DNA for the CDR3 is TGTGCCAGCAGTTTGACAGGGGACAATTCACCCCTCCACTTT. Translated, it gives CASSLTGDNSPLHF.